The present T cell receptor beta chain was sequenced within a study of blood T cell repertoires in COVID-19. Background on the study: Sites across the United States, Italy and Spain contributed samples from acute and convalescent COVID-19. PBMCs, B-cell-depleted T cells, or T cells provided the cDNA or gDNA that made up the material.

Study processing details: Estimation of nucleated cell counts relied on the amplification of reference gene primers. Profiling relied on immunoSEQ multiplex PCR, and the TCRdb table lists in-frame clones only, not all of them. The V and J calls and the clone size are those of that table, but D and trimming were determined from the DNA. The sample shows more than 200,000 clones, around nine tenths of them seen only once. The V and J ends lost 8 bases and 1 base, in that order; junction bases with no gene match: 3. CDR1 is MNHEY, CDR2 SVGAGI, per germline. The CDR3 spans 13 residues. This TCR derives from a woman aged 55-69 years with acute or convalescent COVID-19. The sequenced sample was peripheral blood. The chain carries TRBV6-5 and TRBJ1-2; TRBD1 matches at 8 bases. This chain's CDR3 is CASSRGLNYGYTF. The CDR3 nucleotides are TGTGCCAGCTCCAGGGGGCTTAACTATGGCTACACCTTC.